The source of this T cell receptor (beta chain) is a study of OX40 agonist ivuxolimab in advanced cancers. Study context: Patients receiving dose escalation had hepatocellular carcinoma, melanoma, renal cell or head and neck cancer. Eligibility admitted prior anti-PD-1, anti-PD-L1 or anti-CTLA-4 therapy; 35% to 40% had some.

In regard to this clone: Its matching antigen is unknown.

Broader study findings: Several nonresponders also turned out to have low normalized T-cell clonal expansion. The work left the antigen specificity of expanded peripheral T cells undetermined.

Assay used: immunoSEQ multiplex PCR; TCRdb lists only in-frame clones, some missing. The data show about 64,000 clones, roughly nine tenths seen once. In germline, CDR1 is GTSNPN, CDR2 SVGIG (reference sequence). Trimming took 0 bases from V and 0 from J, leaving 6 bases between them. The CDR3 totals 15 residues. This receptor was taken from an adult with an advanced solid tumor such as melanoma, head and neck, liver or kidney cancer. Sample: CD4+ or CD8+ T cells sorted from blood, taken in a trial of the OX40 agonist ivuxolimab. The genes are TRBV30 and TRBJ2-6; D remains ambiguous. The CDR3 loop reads CAWSVKGSGANVLTF. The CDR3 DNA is TGTGCCTGGAGTGTTAAAGGCTCTGGGGCCAACGTCCTGACTTTC.